Listed here are 10 T cell receptor beta chains from one sample, sequenced in a study of control samples from healthy donors and cancer patients. Method: immunoSEQ multiplex PCR; TCRdb's copy keeps in-frame clones and lacks some. The sample records roughly 73,000 clones, almost 95% being singletons. The sample was blood. These TCRs come from a woman in her sixties or seventies in good health.

This sequence joins TRBV18 and TRBJ2-3; 10 nucleotides align to TRBD2. Germline CDR1 is KGHSH and CDR2 is LQKENI. Unmatched junction bases numbered 8, after V lost 2 bases and J lost 0 bases. The CDR3 runs to 18 residues. The chain's CDR3 is CASSPSGLAGVSTDTQYF. Here the CDR3 DNA reads TGTGCCAGCTCACCATCCGGGCTAGCGGGAGTGAGCACAGATACGCAGTATTTT.

This clone was picked up one time. V gene TRBV28 combines with J gene TRBJ2-7; 9 bases are shared with TRBD2. Looked up from germline, CDR1 is MDHEN and CDR2 is SYDVKM. V lost 7 bases, J lost 6 bases, and 13 bases stayed unmatched. The CDR3 spans 15 residues. CDR3 in DNA: TGTGCCAGCACCGGAGCCTCTAGCGGGACGGGCGAGCAGTACTTC. This encodes CASTGASSGTGEQYF.

This sequence joins TRBV7-6 and TRBJ2-7; TRBD1 matches at 7 bases. V shed 0 bases and J 5 bases; nucleotides not matched to a gene: 16. The CDR3 runs 18 residues. Germline V CDR1 and CDR2: SGHVS, FNYEAQ. The CDR3 sequence: CASSLAEVPTRTGDEQYF. CDR3 in DNA: TGTGCCAGCAGCTTAGCCGAGGTACCTACTAGGACAGGCGACGAGCAGTACTTC.

V and J are TRBV27 and TRBJ1-1, with TRBD1 matching 8 bases. The J segment lost 0 bases and the V segment lost 4 bases, leaving 7 bases of the junction unmatched. Germline assignment: CDR1 MNHEY and CDR2 SMNVEV (reference sequence). This CDR3 is built from 16 residues. The CDR3 nucleotides read TGTGCCAGCAGTTCACAGACAGGGGCCATGAACACTGAAGCTTTCTTT. It is translated as CASSSQTGAMNTEAFF.

The gene calls are TRBV29-1 and TRBJ1-2, with D possibly matching TRBD1 (6 bases). Germline V gene sequence: CDR1 SQVTM, CDR2 ANQGSEA. Trimming left V 1 base short and J 4 bases short, with 10 bases between. CDR3 size: 13 residues. The CDR3 region has the DNA TGCAGCGTTGAAGGGGGGCAAGTCTATGGCTACACCTTC. Its translation is CSVEGGQVYGYTF. The full variable domain, completed using reference TRBV29-1 and TRBJ1-2, is SAVISQKPSRDICQRGTSLTIQCQVDSQVTMMFWYRQQPGQSLTLIATANQGSEATYESGFVIDKFPISRPNLTFSTLTVSNMSPEDSSIYLCSVEGGQVYGYTFGSGTRLTVV.

This sequence joins TRBV19 and TRBJ1-3, with TRBD1 as a possible D gene (5 bases). With 3 bases removed from V and 0 bases from J, the gap between germline ends came to 15 bases. This CDR3 is built from 17 residues. Germline V gives CDR1 LNHDA, CDR2 SQIVND (reference sequence). CDR3 DNA sequence: TGTGCCAGTAGTATTTCTCGGGACCGAGTCTCTGGAAACACCATATATTTT. It yields the protein CASSISRDRVSGNTIYF.

This sequence joins TRBV28 and TRBJ2-7; D is undetermined. Germline CDR1 and CDR2: MDHEN and SYDVKM. Trimming took off 6 bases at V and 7 bases at J, with 10 bases between the two ends. The CDR3 covers 11 residues. Written as DNA, the CDR3 is TGTGCCAGCAGCTGGGCGCAAGAGCAGTACTTC. It yields the protein CASSWAQEQYF.

The gene calls are TRBV5-1 and TRBJ1-3, with D unresolved. The CDR3 has 16 residues. The germline CDR1 and CDR2 sequences are SGHRS and YFSETQ. V dropped 0 bases and J dropped 1 base, with 11 bases sitting between them. CDR3 DNA sequence: TGCGCCAGCAGCTTGGCCATCACGGGTTCTGGAAACACCATATATTTT. It is translated as CASSLAITGSGNTIYF.

V is TRBV30 and J is TRBJ2-2, with D perhaps assigned TRBD1 or TRBD2 (6 bases each). Trimming took 2 bases from V and 4 from J, leaving 11 bases between them. This CDR3 contains 14 residues. Germline V gene data show CDR1 as GTSNPN and CDR2 as SVGIG (reference sequence). The CDR3 DNA is TGTGCCTGGAGTCCGGGGGCTAGCACCGGGGAGCTGTTTTTT. Protein sequence: CAWSPGASTGELFF.

J is TRBJ2-7 and V is TRBV27; D is unclear. V lost 3 bases and J lost 3, with 3 bases in between. Germline CDR1 is MNHEY and CDR2 is SMNVEV (reference sequence). There are 11 residues in the CDR3. The CDR3, as DNA: TGTGCCAGCAGTTTGGTCTACGAGCAGTACTTC. Its translation is CASSLVYEQYF.